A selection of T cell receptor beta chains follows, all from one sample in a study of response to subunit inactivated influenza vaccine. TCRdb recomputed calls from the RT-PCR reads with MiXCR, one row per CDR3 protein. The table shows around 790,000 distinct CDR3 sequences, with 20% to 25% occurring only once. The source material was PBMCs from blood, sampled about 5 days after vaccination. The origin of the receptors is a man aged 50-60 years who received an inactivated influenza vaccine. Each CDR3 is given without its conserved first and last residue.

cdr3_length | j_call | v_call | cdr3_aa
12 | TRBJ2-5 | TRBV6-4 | ASSDSASAETQY
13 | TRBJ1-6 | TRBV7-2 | ASSFFGTDNSPLH
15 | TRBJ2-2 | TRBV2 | ASSLTLSGVNTGELF
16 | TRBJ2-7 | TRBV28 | ASSFLSDGGTSSYGQY
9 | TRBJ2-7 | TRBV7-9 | ASSQGTEQY
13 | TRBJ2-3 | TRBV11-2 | ASSLRGVPPVTQY
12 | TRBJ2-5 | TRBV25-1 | ASSEWGNRETQY
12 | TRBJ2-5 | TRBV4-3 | ASSQDNGGGTQY
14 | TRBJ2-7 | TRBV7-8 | ASSLLLTGGIHEQY
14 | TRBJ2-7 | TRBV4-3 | ASSQEYQGAYYEQY
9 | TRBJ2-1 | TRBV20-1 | SASVYNEQF
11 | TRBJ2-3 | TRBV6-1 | ASSPHSTDTQY
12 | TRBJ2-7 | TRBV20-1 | SARGPGTRGEQY
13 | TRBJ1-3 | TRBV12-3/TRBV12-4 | ASSLGGAGGNTIY
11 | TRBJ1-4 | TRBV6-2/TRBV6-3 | ASSRDKSEKLF
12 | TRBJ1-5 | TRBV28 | ASRLFHSNQPQH
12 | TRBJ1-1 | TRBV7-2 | ASSLYRVGTEAF
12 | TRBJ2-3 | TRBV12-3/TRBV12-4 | ASSLESTADTQY
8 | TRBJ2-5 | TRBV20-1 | SAPKRGTH
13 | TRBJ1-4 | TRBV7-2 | ASSLEGARNEKLF
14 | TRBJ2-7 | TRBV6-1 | ASSVASGLSSYEQY
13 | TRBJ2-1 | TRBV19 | ASSGTSGSRGEQF
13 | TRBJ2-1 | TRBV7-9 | ASSFSGGAVNEQF
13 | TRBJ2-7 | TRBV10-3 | AISEPAGTRYEQY
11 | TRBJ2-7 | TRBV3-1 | ASSQRTEGEQY
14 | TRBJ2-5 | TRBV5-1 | ASRDRLAGDRETQY
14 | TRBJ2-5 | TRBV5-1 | ASSLKTGTGLETQY
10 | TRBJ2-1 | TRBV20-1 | SASLASNEQF
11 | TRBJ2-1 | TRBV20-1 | SARDQPINEQF
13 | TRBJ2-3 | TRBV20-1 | SAIKPSGGTDTQY
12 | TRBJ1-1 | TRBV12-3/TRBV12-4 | ASRIPGGNAEAF
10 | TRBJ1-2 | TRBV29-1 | SVTGTDYGYT
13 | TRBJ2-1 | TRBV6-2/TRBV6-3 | ASSYGSGTYNEQF
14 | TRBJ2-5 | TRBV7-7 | ASSLGRTVLKETQY
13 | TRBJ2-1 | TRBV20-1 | SARRAGGRSNEQF
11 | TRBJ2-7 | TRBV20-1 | SATGQGIYEQS
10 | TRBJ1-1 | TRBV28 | ASSLGQTGAF
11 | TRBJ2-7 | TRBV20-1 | SARSGSYYEQY
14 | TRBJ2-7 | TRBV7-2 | ASSLGLAGAGYEQY
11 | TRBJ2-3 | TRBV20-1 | SAPGQYTDTQY
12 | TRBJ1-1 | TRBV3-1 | ASSHRDRPRRAF
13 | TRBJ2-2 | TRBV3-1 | ASSHRGASTGELF
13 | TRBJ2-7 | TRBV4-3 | ASSQDRGWSYEQY
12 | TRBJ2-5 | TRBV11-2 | ASSQNPTGETQY
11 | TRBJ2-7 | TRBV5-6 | ASSSKTGWEQY
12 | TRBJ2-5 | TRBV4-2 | ASSQDQSLGTQY
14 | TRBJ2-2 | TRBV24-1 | ATSDGLAGNTGELF
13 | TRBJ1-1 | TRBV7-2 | ASSLSAGRGTEAF
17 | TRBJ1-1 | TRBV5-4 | ASSLNGNNWGAMNTEAF
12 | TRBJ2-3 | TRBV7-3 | ASSLRAHTDTQY
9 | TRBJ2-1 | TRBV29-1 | SARLKDEQF
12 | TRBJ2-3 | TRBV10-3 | AIRTGTSTDTQY
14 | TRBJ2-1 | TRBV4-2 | ASSQGAGLAYNEQF